Below are 8 T cell receptor beta chains sequenced from a single sample in a study of blood T cell repertoires in COVID-19. Using immunoSEQ multiplex PCR, the repertoire was profiled, and TCRdb retains in-frame clones only, with some absent. In the table there are under 150,000 clones, 65% to 90% of which are singletons. Sequencing was carried out using peripheral blood. Every receptor here comes from a man older than 75 with acute or convalescent COVID-19.

The CDR3 region has the DNA TGTGCCTGGAGTGGGGGGCAGGGGGCTTTAAATCAGCCCCAGCATTTT. Protein: CAWSGGQGALNQPQHF. The V call is TRBV30, the J call TRBJ1-5, with 8 nucleotides matching TRBD1. The CDR3 sequence is 16 residues long. V lost 1 base to trimming and J lost 4 bases; unmatched junction nucleotides: 9. The germline V gene has CDR1 GTSNPN and CDR2 SVGIG (reference sequence). Variable domain in full (rest from reference TRBV30 and TRBJ1-5): SQTIHQWPATLVQPVGSPLSLECTVEGTSNPNLYWYRQAAGRGLQLLFYSVGIGQISSEVPQNLSASRPQDRQFILSSKKLLLSDSGFYLCAWSGGQGALNQPQHFGDGTRLSIL.

This rearrangement joins TRBV7-2 to TRBJ2-5; a possible D gene is TRBD2 (6 bases). The V and J ends lost 5 bases and 5 bases respectively, with 18 bases between them. CDR1 and CDR2 (germline): SGHTA, FQGNSA. This CDR3 is built from 15 residues. The CDR3 DNA follows: TGTGCCAGCAGCCCCGCCGGGCGGGATTCTGAGACCCAGTACTTC. Translating gives CASSPAGRDSETQYF.

J is TRBJ1-1 and V is TRBV5-6, with D unclear. Germline V gene lookup returns CDR1 SGHDT and CDR2 YYEEEE. V was cut by 4 bases and J by 7 bases, with 14 bases left in between. This CDR3 region has 13 residues. The CDR3 DNA follows: TGTGCCAGCAGCACACAGCAACTGTTTGAAGCTTTCTTT. Protein: CASSTQQLFEAFF.

The V call is TRBV5-4, the J call TRBJ1-4; TRBD1 agrees at 9 bases. Trimming cost V 1 base and J 8 bases; bases outside gene matches: 3. The CDR3 spans 14 residues. CDR1 and CDR2 (germline): SGHNT, YYREEE (reference sequence). CDR3 DNA: TGTGCCAGCAGCTTGAACAGGGGGCAAGAAAAACTGTTTTTT. Protein sequence: CASSLNRGQEKLFF.

This clone was seen only a few times. The CDR3 loop is CACSTGGGNSPLHF. The DNA of the CDR3 is TGTGCCTGCTCCACAGGGGGTGGGAATTCACCCCTCCACTTT. This chain joins TRBV30 and TRBJ1-6, with TRBD1 matching 8 bases. This CDR3 contains 14 residues. The germline V gene has CDR1 GTSNPN and CDR2 SVGIG (reference sequence). V dropped 6 bases and J dropped 7; count of bases not matched to a gene: 8.

V usage is TRBV5-1 and J usage is TRBJ1-1; D might be TRBD1 (6 bases). There are 14 residues in the CDR3. V gave up 4 bases and J gave up 1 base, with 11 bases separating them. Germline V lookup: CDR1 SGHRS, CDR2 YFSETQ. The CDR3 sequence: CASSVDRRNTEAFF. The CDR3 nucleotides are TGCGCCAGCAGCGTAGACAGGAGGAACACTGAAGCTTTCTTT.

This rearrangement joins TRBV11-1 to TRBJ1-1; no definite D call. The CDR3 runs 14 residues. CDR1 and CDR2 (germline): SGHAT, FQDESV (reference sequence). With 3 bases removed from V and 1 base from J, the gap between germline ends came to 9 bases. The CDR3 loop reads CASSFSWQNTEAFF. Here the CDR3 DNA reads TGTGCCAGCAGCTTTTCCTGGCAGAACACTGAAGCTTTCTTT. Full variable domain (missing parts from reference TRBV11-1 and TRBJ1-1): EAEVAQSPRYKITEKSQAVAFWCDPISGHATLYWYRQILGQGPELLVQFQDESVVDDSQLPKDRFSAERLKGVDSTLKIQPAELGDSAMYLCASSFSWQNTEAFFGQGTRLTVV.

The chain joins TRBV27 to TRBJ1-2; 8 bases line up with TRBD1. The ends lost 7 bases at V and 5 bases at J; junction bases unmatched: 6. Germline CDR1 MNHEY, CDR2 SMNVEV (reference sequence). This CDR3 region has 13 residues. The CDR3 coding sequence is TGTGCCAGCAATCACAGGGGGGAATATGGCTACACCTTC. Translation: CASNHRGEYGYTF.